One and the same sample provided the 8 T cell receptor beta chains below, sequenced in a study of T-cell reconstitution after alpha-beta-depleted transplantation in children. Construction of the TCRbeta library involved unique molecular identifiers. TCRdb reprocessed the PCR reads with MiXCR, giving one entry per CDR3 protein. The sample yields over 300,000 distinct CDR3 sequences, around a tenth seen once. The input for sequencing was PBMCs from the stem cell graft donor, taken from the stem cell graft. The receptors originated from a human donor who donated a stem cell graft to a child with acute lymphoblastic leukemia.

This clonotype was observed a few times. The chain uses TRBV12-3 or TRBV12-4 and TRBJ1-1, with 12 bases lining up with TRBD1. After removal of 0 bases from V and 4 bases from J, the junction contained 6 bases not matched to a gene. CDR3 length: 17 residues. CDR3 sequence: CASSLAGTGGRGTEAFF. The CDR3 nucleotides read TGTGCCAGCAGTTTAGCCGGGACAGGGGGCCGTGGCACTGAAGCTTTCTTT.

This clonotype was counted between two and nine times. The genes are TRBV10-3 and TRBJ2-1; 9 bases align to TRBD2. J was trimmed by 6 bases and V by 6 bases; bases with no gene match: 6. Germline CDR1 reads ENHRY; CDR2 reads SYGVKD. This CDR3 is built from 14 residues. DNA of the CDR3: TGTGCCATCAGGCCCGGACTAGCGACCAATGAGCAGTTCTTC. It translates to CAIRPGLATNEQFF.

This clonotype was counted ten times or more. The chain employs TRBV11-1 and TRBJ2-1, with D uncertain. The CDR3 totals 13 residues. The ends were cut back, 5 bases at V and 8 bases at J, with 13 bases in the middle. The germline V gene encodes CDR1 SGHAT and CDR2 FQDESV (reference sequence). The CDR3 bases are TGTGCCAGCAGCCCCGTATACCTCGATGAGCAGTTCTTC. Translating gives CASSPVYLDEQFF.

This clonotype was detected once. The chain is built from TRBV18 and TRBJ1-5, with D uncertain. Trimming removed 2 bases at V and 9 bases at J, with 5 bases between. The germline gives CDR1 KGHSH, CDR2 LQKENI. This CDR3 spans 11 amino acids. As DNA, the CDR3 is TGTGCCAGCTCACCAACGTGGCCCCAGCATTTT. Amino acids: CASSPTWPQHF.

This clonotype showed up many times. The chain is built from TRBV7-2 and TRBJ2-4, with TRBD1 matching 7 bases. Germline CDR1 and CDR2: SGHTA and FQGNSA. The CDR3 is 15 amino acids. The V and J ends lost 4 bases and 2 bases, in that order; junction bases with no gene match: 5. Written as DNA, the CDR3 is TGTGCCAGCAGCTCCGACAGGGCATCCAAAAACATTCAGTACTTC. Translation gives CASSSDRASKNIQYF.

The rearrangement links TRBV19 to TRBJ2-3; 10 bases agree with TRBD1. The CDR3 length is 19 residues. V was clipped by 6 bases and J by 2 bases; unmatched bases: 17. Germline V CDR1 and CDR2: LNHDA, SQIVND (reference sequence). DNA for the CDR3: TGTGCCAGTAGCCAAAAGCATAGGGACAGGGGATTGTCCACAGATACGCAGTATTTT. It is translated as CASSQKHRDRGLSTDTQYF.

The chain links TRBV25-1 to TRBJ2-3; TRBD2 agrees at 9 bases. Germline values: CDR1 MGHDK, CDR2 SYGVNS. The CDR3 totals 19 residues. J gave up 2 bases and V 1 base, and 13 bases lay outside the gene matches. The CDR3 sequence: CASSEFSGRGGVSTDTQYF. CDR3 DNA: TGTGCCAGCAGTGAATTTAGCGGGAGAGGAGGGGTTTCCACAGATACGCAGTATTTT.

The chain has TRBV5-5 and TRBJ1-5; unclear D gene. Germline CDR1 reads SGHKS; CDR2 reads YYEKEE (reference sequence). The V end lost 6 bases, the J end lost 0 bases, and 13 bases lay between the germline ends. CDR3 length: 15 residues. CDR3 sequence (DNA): TGTGCCAGCACACTACAGTGGCCTAGCAATCAGCCCCAGCATTTT. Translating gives CASTLQWPSNQPQHF.